The 27 T cell receptor beta chains below come from one sample, sequenced in a study of T-cell reconstitution after alpha-beta-depleted transplantation in children. Unique molecular identifiers were incorporated into the prepared TCRbeta library. Each CDR3 protein is one row after TCRdb ran MiXCR on the PCR reads. The sample lists roughly 180,000 distinct CDR3 sequences; approximately 10% were seen once. The source was PBMCs, collected before TCRalphabeta/CD19-depleted stem cell transplant. The receptors come from a boy aged 2 to 9 with acute myeloid leukemia, due to receive a stem cell transplant.

This clonotype was found many times. The chain employs TRBV7-2 and TRBJ1-1; TRBD1 agrees at 8 bases. This CDR3 spans 16 amino acids. Trimming cost V 5 bases and J 0 bases; bases outside gene matches: 8. Germline values: CDR1 SGHTA, CDR2 FQGNSA. CDR3: CASSTGGTVMNTEAFF. The CDR3 DNA reads TGTGCCAGCAGCACAGGGGGGACGGTCATGAACACTGAAGCTTTCTTT.

This clonotype was detected ten times or more. V usage is TRBV10-2 and J usage is TRBJ2-7; no clear D gene. The germline CDR1 and CDR2 sequences are WSHSY and SAAADI. The CDR3 runs 12 residues. V was trimmed by 5 bases and J by 3 bases, leaving 8 bases between them. The CDR3 nucleotides are TGCGCCAGCAGTCACCTAGACTACGAGCAGTACGTC. Translated, it gives CASSHLDYEQYV.

This clonotype was recorded at least ten times. This chain uses TRBV5-1 with TRBJ1-2; 8 bases agree with TRBD1. After removal of 5 bases from V and 0 bases from J, the junction contained 6 bases not matched to a gene. This CDR3 has 15 amino acids. Germline V gives CDR1 SGHRS, CDR2 YFSETQ. The CDR3 protein is CASSSGQGANYGYTF. CDR3 nucleotides: TGCGCCAGCAGTTCCGGACAGGGAGCTAACTATGGCTACACCTTC.

This clonotype was counted ten times or more. The rearrangement links TRBV14 to TRBJ2-2, with 9 bases lining up with TRBD1. Germline loops: CDR1 SGHDN, CDR2 FVKESK. The CDR3 spans 17 residues. The V segment lost 6 bases and the J segment 0 bases; nucleotides outside the gene matches: 8. The CDR3 spells CASRTGGTVTNTGELFF. Written as DNA, the CDR3 is TGTGCCAGCAGGACAGGGGGAACTGTCACGAACACCGGGGAGCTGTTTTTT.

This clonotype was picked up many times. V gene TRBV7-3 combines with J gene TRBJ2-2; D is uncertain. Germline CDR1 SGHTA, CDR2 FQGTGA. This CDR3 is built from 16 residues. With 0 bases removed from V and 0 bases from J, the gap between germline ends came to 8 bases. The CDR3: CASSLTPGSNTGELFF. The CDR3 DNA sequence: TGTGCCAGCAGCTTAACCCCGGGCTCGAACACCGGGGAGCTGTTTTTT.

This clonotype was seen many times. The chain employs TRBV7-3 and TRBJ2-3, with 10 bases that match TRBD2. This CDR3 spans 15 amino acids. Germline V CDR1 and CDR2: SGHTA, FQGTGA. V lost 5 bases and J lost 3; bases outside the gene matches: 5. The CDR3 DNA is TGTGCCAGCAGCCTGGGGACTAGCGTAACAGATACGCAGTATTTT. It codes for CASSLGTSVTDTQYF.

Ten or more counts support this clonotype. The CDR3 protein is CASSLDSGLARETQYF. The CDR3 DNA reads TGCGCCAGCAGCTTGGACTCGGGACTCGCGCGAGAGACCCAGTACTTC. The gene calls are TRBV5-1 and TRBJ2-5, with D perhaps TRBD2 (6 bases). Trimming removed 0 bases from V and 4 bases from J, with 16 bases in between. CDR1 SGHRS and CDR2 YFSETQ come from the germline V gene. There are 16 residues in the CDR3.

The J gene is TRBJ1-1, the V gene TRBV30; D is unresolved. Germline lookup yields CDR1 GTSNPN and CDR2 SVGIG (reference sequence). CDR3 length: 14 amino acids. Deletions cut 4 bases from V and 4 bases from J, with 16 bases between. The CDR3 here is CAWTEEPVVTEAFF. The CDR3 coding sequence is TGTGCCTGGACTGAAGAGCCAGTCGTCACTGAAGCTTTCTTT.

This clonotype was recorded many times. Here the CDR3 DNA reads TGCAGTGCTAGACAGGGGTACACTGAAGCTTTCTTT. It specifies CSARQGYTEAFF. The rearrangement uses TRBV20-1 and TRBJ1-1; D is perhaps TRBD1 (6 bases). V was cut by 2 bases and J by 3 bases, with 7 bases left in between. The CDR3 runs 12 residues. The germline V gene has CDR1 DFQATT and CDR2 SNEGSKA (reference sequence).

This clonotype was found many times. The genes are TRBV20-1 and TRBJ2-1, with 8 bases matching TRBD2. The CDR3 is made up of 14 amino acids. The junction had 10 bases not matched to a gene; V was cut back by 2 bases and J by 10 bases. Germline V gene sequence: CDR1 DFQATT, CDR2 SNEGSKA (reference sequence). Here the CDR3 reads CSARPGLAVFEQFF. The DNA for the CDR3 is TGCAGTGCTAGACCCGGACTAGCTGTGTTCGAGCAGTTCTTC.

This clonotype was detected many times. V is TRBV12-3 or TRBV12-4 and J is TRBJ2-5; D call uncertain. This CDR3 has 13 residues. Trimming cost V 3 bases and J 1 base, with 6 bases left between them. The CDR3 spells CASSLHGQETQYF. The CDR3 bases are TGTGCCAGCAGTTTGCACGGCCAAGAGACCCAGTACTTC.

The chain carries TRBV12-3 or TRBV12-4 and TRBJ1-1; D not certain. The CDR3 extends over 15 amino acids. Trimming pared 2 bases from V and 7 bases from J, leaving 17 bases between. The CDR3 reads CASSLLPNVNGEAFF. CDR3 DNA sequence: TGTGCCAGCAGTTTACTCCCAAATGTTAACGGTGAAGCTTTCTTT.

This clonotype was seen many times. V and J are TRBV2 and TRBJ1-4; 9 bases fit TRBD1. Germline V CDR1 and CDR2: SNHLY, FYNNEI. V gave up 6 bases and J gave up 0 bases; unmatched junction bases: 14. The CDR3 is 19 amino acids. The CDR3 loop reads CASRMPRTGDGATNEKLFF. The CDR3 coding sequence is TGTGCCAGCAGAATGCCGAGGACAGGGGACGGGGCAACTAATGAAAAACTGTTTTTT.

This clonotype showed up just a few times. The genes are TRBV2 and TRBJ1-1; D not certain. Trimming shortened V by 4 bases and J by 6 bases, and 12 bases separated the two germline ends. CDR1 is SNHLY and CDR2 is FYNNEI in the germline V gene. The CDR3 runs 13 residues. CDR3 DNA: TGTGCCAGCAGTGTGATTTTGGAGTCTGAAGCTTTCTTT. Translated: CASSVILESEAFF.

This clonotype was counted at least ten times. CDR3 sequence reads: CASSTGKETQYF. The CDR3 nucleotides are TGTGCCAGCAGTACAGGGAAGGAGACCCAGTACTTC. The chain links TRBV12-3 or TRBV12-4 to TRBJ2-5, with TRBD1 as a possible D gene (6 bases). CDR3 size: 12 residues. Trimming left V 5 bases short and J 5 bases short, with 9 bases between.

This clonotype was seen repeatedly, ten times or more. This chain uses TRBV5-1 with TRBJ2-2; TRBD2 matches at 8 bases. CDR3 size: 17 residues. Trimming cost V 4 bases and J 1 base; bases outside gene matches: 9. Germline assignment: CDR1 SGHRS and CDR2 YFSETQ. For the CDR3, the DNA is TGCGCCAGCAGCCCCAACGGGGGGGCCCGGAACACCGGGGAGCTGTTTTTT. Translation gives CASSPNGGARNTGELFF.

This clonotype occurred many times. The chain combines TRBV29-1 with TRBJ1-1; 7 nucleotides align to TRBD1. With 3 bases clipped from V and 0 bases from J, the junction kept 4 bases outside the gene matches. The CDR3 covers 14 residues. CDR1 is SQVTM, CDR2 ANQGSEA, per germline. CDR3 loop: CSVDAQGVNTEAFF. The CDR3 region has the DNA TGCAGCGTTGATGCTCAGGGGGTGAACACTGAAGCTTTCTTT.

This clonotype was seen at least ten times. The chain uses TRBV2 and TRBJ1-4; a possible D gene is TRBD1 (6 bases). The V end was cut by 10 bases, the J end by 2 bases, with 23 bases between. The CDR3 extends over 17 amino acids. The V gene's germline CDR1 is SNHLY and CDR2 FYNNEI. The CDR3 is CATQGGLGAITNEKLFF. The CDR3 DNA reads as TGTGCCACCCAGGGCGGATTGGGGGCTATTACTAATGAAAAACTGTTTTTT.

This clonotype was seen repeatedly, ten times or more. This chain links TRBV4-1 with TRBJ1-2; D is undetermined. The germline V gene has CDR1 MGHRA and CDR2 YSYEKL. V was pared by 1 base and J by 8 bases, with 11 bases between. This CDR3 region has 13 residues. The CDR3, as DNA: TGCGCCAGCAGCCAAGGAAGCGGGAACGGCTACACCTTC. Its protein product is CASSQGSGNGYTF.

This clonotype was seen repeatedly, ten times or more. The rearrangement links TRBV7-2 to TRBJ1-2; 9 bases fit TRBD1. The V gene end was trimmed by 4 bases and the J gene end by 6 bases; junction bases not matched to a gene: 6. The CDR3 extends over 14 amino acids. The V gene's germline CDR1 is SGHTA and CDR2 FQGNSA. In nucleotides, the CDR3 is TGTGCCAGCAGCTCCGGGACAGGGAATCATGGCTACACCTTC. It translates to CASSSGTGNHGYTF.

This clonotype was found many times. This chain joins TRBV11-2 and TRBJ2-2; D gene ambiguous. Germline V gene sequence: CDR1 SGHAT, CDR2 FQNNGV. The V and J ends lost 6 bases and 5 bases respectively, with 7 bases between them. The CDR3 runs 12 residues. The CDR3 loop reads CASRVWTGELFF. The CDR3 nucleotides read TGTGCCAGCAGGGTATGGACCGGGGAGCTGTTTTTT.

This clonotype was counted at least ten times. The rearrangement joins TRBV5-5 to TRBJ1-2, with 10 bases aligning to TRBD1. This CDR3 is 14 amino acids long. V shed 6 bases, J shed 4 bases, and the junction held 6 bases outside the gene matches. Germline CDR1 SGHKS, CDR2 YYEKEE (reference sequence). CDR3 coding DNA: TGTGCCAGCACCAACCGGGACAGGGGCTATGGCTACACCTTC. This gives the protein CASTNRDRGYGYTF.

This clonotype was seen repeatedly, ten times or more. The gene calls are TRBV7-6 and TRBJ1-1; D is unresolved. The germline gives CDR1 SGHVS, CDR2 FNYEAQ. This CDR3 has 13 residues. V lost 2 bases, J lost 5 bases, and 9 bases lay in between. The CDR3 nucleotides are TGTGCCAGCAGCTTACAGGTAACGACTGAAGCTTTCTTT. This translates into CASSLQVTTEAFF. Full variable domain (outside the CDR3, taken from reference TRBV7-6 and TRBJ1-1): GAGVSQSPRYKVTKRGQDVALRCDPISGHVSLYWYRQALGQGPEFLTYFNYEAQQDKSGLPNDRFSAERPEGSISTLTIQRTEQRDSAMYRCASSLQVTTEAFFGQGTRLTVV.

At least ten counts were recorded for this clonotype. The chain links TRBV6-1 to TRBJ2-2, with 10 bases identical to TRBD2. With V trimmed by 3 bases and J by 9 bases, 7 bases remained unmatched. CDR1 MNHNS and CDR2 SASEGT come from the germline V gene. The CDR3 extends over 15 amino acids. The CDR3 nucleotides are TGTGCCAGCAGTGAGGTAGCGGGAGGATGGAGGGAGCTGTTTTTT. Its protein product is CASSEVAGGWRELFF.

This clonotype was recorded at least ten times. The CDR3, as DNA: TGCAGTGCTAGTTTGCCTAGCGGGGGTTCACCCACCAGTGAGCAGTTCTTC. Translating gives CSASLPSGGSPTSEQFF. The genes are TRBV20-1 and TRBJ2-1; TRBD2 matches 10 bases. CDR3 length: 17 amino acids. V dropped 3 bases and J dropped 9; count of bases not matched to a gene: 17. Germline V CDR1 and CDR2: DFQATT, SNEGSKA (reference sequence).

The chain has TRBV5-1 and TRBJ2-3; 9 bases are shared with TRBD1. Germline V CDR1 and CDR2: SGHRS, YFSETQ. The CDR3 loop spans 15 amino acids. J gave up 3 bases and V 3 bases, and 5 bases lay outside the gene matches. The CDR3 is CASSWRTGATDTQYF. The CDR3, as DNA: TGCGCCAGCAGCTGGAGGACAGGGGCTACAGATACGCAGTATTTT.

In this sample, this clonotype turned up many times. The chain recombines TRBV5-1 with TRBJ2-5; 8 bases match TRBD2. There are 18 residues in the CDR3. Germline V lookup: CDR1 SGHRS, CDR2 YFSETQ. Losses at the gene ends were 0 bases for V and 1 base for J; bases not matched to a gene: 11. In DNA form, the CDR3 reads TGCGCCAGCAGCTTGGGTGCTTCCAGCGGGAGATCCCAAGAGACCCAGTACTTC. Residues: CASSLGASSGRSQETQYF.